These T cell receptor beta chains were read from a single sample in a study of chemoradiotherapy in HPV16-positive cancers. This table comes from immunoSEQ multiplex PCR, and its TCRdb copy is limited to in-frame clones, with some not included. Of about 14,000 clones in the sample, around 90% were seen once. The sequencing used blood, collected from a patient who underwent chemoradiotherapy. The receptors shown here come from a human donor with HPV-associated anogenital cancer. Each CDR3 is given with its conserved first and last residue. The D gene is left open where the match is weak. Clone sizes are given selectively: once, few, many, or a class where the clone is expanded.

V	J	length	D	size	CDR3	DNA
TRBV11-3	TRBJ1-2	13	TRBD1	-	CASRGQETYGYTF	TGTGCCAGCAGGGGACAGGAGACCTATGGCTACACCTTC
TRBV18	TRBJ1-6	15	-	-	CASSPFEGINSPLHF	TGTGCCAGCTCACCATTTGAAGGTATTAATTCACCCCTCCACTTT
TRBV10-2	TRBJ2-7	12	-	-	CASSEPTYEQYF	TGCGCCAGCAGTGAGCCGACCTACGAGCAGTACTTC
TRBV27	TRBJ1-5	15	-	-	CASSPGAVGNQPQHF	TGTGCCAGCAGTCCCGGGGCAGTGGGCAATCAGCCCCAGCATTTT
TRBV4-2	TRBJ2-3	14	-	-	CASSGGETTDTQYF	TGTGCCAGCAGCGGCGGGGAGACCACAGATACGCAGTATTTT
TRBV7-2	TRBJ2-2	15	TRBD2	once	CASSLQRGRTGELFF	TGTGCCAGCAGCTTACAGCGGGGGAGAACCGGGGAGCTGTTTTTT
TRBV9	TRBJ1-5	20	-	-	CASSVGMRDKAELPPRPQHF	TGTGCCAGCAGCGTAGGGATGCGGGACAAGGCCGAATTACCACCGAGGCCCCAGCATTTT
TRBV5-1	TRBJ1-6	16	TRBD1	-	CASSSDPGTANSPLHF	TGCGCCAGCAGCTCTGATCCCGGGACAGCGAATTCACCCCTCCACTTT
TRBV7-2	TRBJ1-2	13	-	-	CASSRDRFYGYTF	TGTGCCAGCAGCAGAGACAGATTTTATGGCTACACCTTC
TRBV11-1	TRBJ1-2	13	-	-	CASSLEQEYGYTF	TGTGCCAGCAGCTTAGAACAGGAGTATGGCTACACCTTC
TRBV2	TRBJ1-5	14	TRBD1	-	CASKGTGGAQPQHF	TGTGCCAGCAAAGGGACAGGGGGAGCTCAGCCCCAGCATTTT